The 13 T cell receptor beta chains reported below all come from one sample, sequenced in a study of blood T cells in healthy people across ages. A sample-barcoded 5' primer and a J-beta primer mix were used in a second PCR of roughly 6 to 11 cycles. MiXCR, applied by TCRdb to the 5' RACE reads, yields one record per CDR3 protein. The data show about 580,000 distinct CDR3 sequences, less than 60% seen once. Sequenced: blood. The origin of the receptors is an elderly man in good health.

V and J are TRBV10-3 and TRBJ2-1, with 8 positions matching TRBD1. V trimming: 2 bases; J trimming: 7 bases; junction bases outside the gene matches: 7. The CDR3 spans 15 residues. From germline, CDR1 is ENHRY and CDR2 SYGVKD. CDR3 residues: CAISEPGGRKNEQFF. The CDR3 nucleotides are TGTGCCATCAGTGAGCCAGGGGGCAGAAAGAATGAGCAGTTCTTC.

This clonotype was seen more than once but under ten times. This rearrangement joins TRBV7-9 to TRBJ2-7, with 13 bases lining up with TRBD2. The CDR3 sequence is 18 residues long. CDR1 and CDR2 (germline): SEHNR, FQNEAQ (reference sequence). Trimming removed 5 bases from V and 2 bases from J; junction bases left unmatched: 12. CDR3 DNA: TGTGCCAGCAGCATGAGGACTAGCGGGAGCTCAGGGCCCTACGAGCAGTACTTC. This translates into CASSMRTSGSSGPYEQYF.

CDR3 sequence reads: CASSTGRLGTQYF. The CDR3 DNA reads as TGCGCCAGCAGCACCGGCCGGCTAGGGACCCAGTACTTC. The chain links TRBV5-1 to TRBJ2-7; D gene ambiguous. Matching the DNA end better, TRBJ2-5 makes the J call doubtful. Germline CDR1 is SGHRS and CDR2 is YFSETQ. The CDR3 covers 13 residues.

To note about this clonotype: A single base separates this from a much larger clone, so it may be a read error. The CDR3 DNA reads as TGTGCCAGCAGTGACGGTGTGAGCCAAGAGACCCAGTACTTC. Amino acid sequence: CASSDGVSQETQYF. The chain combines TRBV6-1 with TRBJ2-5; D is ambiguous. Per the germline V gene, CDR1 is MNHNS and CDR2 is SASEGT. The V gene lost 3 bases and the J gene lost 1 base, with 9 bases spanning the gap. CDR3 length equals 14 residues.

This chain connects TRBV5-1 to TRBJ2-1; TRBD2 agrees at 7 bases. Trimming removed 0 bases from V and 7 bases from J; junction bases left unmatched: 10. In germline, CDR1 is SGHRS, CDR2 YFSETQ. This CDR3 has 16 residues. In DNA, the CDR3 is TGCGCCAGCAGCTTGGACGGCGGGAGCCAAGGAAATGAGCAGTTCTTC. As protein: CASSLDGGSQGNEQFF.

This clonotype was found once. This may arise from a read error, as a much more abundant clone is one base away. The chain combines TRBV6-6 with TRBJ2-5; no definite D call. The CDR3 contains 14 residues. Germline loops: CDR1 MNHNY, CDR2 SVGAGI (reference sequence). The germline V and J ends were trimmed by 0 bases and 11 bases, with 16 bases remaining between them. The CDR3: CASSYSSVGNEQYF. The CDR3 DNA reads TGTGCCAGCAGTTACTCTTCGGTCGGCAATGAGCAGTACTTC.

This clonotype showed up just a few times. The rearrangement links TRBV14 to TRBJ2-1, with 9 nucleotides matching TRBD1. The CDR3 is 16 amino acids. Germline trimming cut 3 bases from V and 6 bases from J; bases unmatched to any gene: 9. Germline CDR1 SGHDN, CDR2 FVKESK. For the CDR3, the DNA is TGTGCCAGCAGCCACCGCGGGACAGGGACGATCAATGAGCAGTTCTTC. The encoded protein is CASSHRGTGTINEQFF.

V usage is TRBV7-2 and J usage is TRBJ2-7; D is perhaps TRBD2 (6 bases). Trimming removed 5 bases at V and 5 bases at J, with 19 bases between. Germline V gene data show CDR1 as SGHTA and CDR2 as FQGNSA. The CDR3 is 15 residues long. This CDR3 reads CASSTRGSGGNEQYF. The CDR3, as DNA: TGTGCCAGCAGCACCCGGGGGTCCGGAGGGAACGAGCAGTACTTC.

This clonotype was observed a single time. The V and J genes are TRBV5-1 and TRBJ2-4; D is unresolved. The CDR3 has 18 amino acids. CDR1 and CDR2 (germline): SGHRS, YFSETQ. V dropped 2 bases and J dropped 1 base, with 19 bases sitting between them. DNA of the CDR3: TGCGCCAGCAGCTTTCCCCCATCCCGAGGTTGGGCCAAAAACATTCAGTACTTC. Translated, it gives CASSFPPSRGWAKNIQYF. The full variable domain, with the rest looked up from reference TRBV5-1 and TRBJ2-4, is KAGVTQTPRYLIKTRGQQVTLSCSPISGHRSVSWYQQTPGQGLQFLFEYFSETQRNKGNFPGRFSGRQFSNSRSEMNVSTLELGDSALYLCASSFPPSRGWAKNIQYFGAGTRLSVL.

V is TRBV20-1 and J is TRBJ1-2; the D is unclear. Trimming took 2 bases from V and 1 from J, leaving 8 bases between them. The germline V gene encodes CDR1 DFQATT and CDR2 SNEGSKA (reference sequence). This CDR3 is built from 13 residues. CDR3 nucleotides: TGCAGTGCTAGAAGGGCAGTTAACTATGGCTACACCTTC. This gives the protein CSARRAVNYGYTF.

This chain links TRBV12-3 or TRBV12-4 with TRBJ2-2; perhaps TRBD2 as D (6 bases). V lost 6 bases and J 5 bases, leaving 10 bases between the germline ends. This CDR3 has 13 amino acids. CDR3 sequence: CASRPSGTGELFF. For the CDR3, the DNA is TGTGCCAGCAGACCCAGCGGGACCGGGGAGCTGTTTTTT.

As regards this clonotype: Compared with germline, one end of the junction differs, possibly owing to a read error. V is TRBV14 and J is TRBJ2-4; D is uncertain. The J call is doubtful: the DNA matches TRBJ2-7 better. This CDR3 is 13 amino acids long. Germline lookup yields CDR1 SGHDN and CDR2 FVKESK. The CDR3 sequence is CANSQELAPEQYF. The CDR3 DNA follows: TGTGCCAACAGCCAAGAGCTGGCCCCCGAGCAGTACTTC.

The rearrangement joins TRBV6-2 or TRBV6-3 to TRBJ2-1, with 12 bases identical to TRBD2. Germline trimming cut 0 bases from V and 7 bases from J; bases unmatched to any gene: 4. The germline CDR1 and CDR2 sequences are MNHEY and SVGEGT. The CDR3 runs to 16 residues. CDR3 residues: CASSYSTSGSSNEQFF. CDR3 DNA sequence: TGTGCCAGCAGTTACTCGACTAGCGGGAGTTCGAATGAGCAGTTCTTC.